In its sample, the clone carrying this T cell receptor beta chain was seen once. Residents of approximately 25 US areas, aged about 18 to 100 years, made up the participants. Which cohort a participant joined came from the clinical history participants gave. The data were taken from a study of blood T cell repertoires in COVID-19. At the level of the study: The cDNA or gDNA used as material had been derived from T cells, B-cell-depleted T cells, or PBMCs.

The CDR3 sequence is 12 residues long. Looked up from germline, CDR1 is SGHDN and CDR2 is FVKESK. The V end lost 0 bases, the J end lost 8 bases, and 5 bases lay between the germline ends. Authors' data handling: Amplification with reference gene primers provided the estimates of nucleated cell counts. Sequenced by immunoSEQ multiplex PCR; TCRdb stores in-frame clones only, minus some. V and J calls and clone size are copied from that table; D and trimming were computed from the DNA. The repertoire holds hundreds of thousands of clones, with more than 75% as singletons. The clonotype was recovered from a woman between 55 and 75 years old in a cohort exposed to, infected with or recovered from COVID-19 (not recorded which). This chain joins TRBV14 and TRBJ2-1, with D uncertain. Sequencing used PBMCs or T cells enriched from blood (not recorded which). Here the CDR3 DNA reads TGTGCCAGCAGCCAAGACGACTATGAGCAGTTCTTC. Translated: CASSQDDYEQFF.